The present entry profiles one T cell receptor (beta chain) with its context. The specificity of this receptor is unknown. No base quality information exists; no much larger clone differs at one position. All donors were healthy Caucasians. Three pairs of female monozygotic twins, all aged roughly 18 to 30 years, made up the twin cohort. Positive isolation kits from Invitrogen were used to isolate the CD4+ and CD8+ T cell populations. The sample is drawn from a study of identical twins (dated by TCRdb to 2016 to 2017). Study-wide context: TCR alpha and beta repertoires from monozygotic twins, unrelated adults of various ages and cord blood were deep-sequenced to test whether fetal clonotypes persist. To rule out contamination, the twin experiments were replicated at different times with different library preparation protocols.

For CDR1 and CDR2, the germline V gene lists MDHEN and SYDVKM. Including the terminal cysteine and phenylalanine, the CDR3 comprises 13 residues. The read is trimmed to its CDR3 DNA, 39 bases read in frame from base 1. V was cut back by 8 bases and J by 1 base, leaving a gap of 9 bases between them. Here is what the overall study found, with its caveats: The excess sharing between twins in beta out-of-frame sequences was weaker because fewer shared sequences reduced the signal-to-noise ratio. Abundant cord blood beta clonotypes carried fewer insertions; young adult naive repertoires showed a weaker similar trend, while memory repertoires showed none. Compared with coincidental sharing between unrelated individuals, an excess of low generation-probability sequences was observed among out-of-frame TCR alpha sequences shared between twins. Because the same donors could not be followed over many years, the conclusions depended on cross-sectional statistical analysis. Zero-insertion analyses could be partly confounded by invariant T cells such as MAIT and iNKT, although diverse VJ usage argued against such confounding for most clonotypes. In monozygotic twins, recombination models systematically underestimated out-of-frame TCR alpha sharing, but the models matched the sharing seen between unrelated individuals.

The receptor library was made with 5' RACE. TCRdb records Illumina HiSeq 2000 as the sequencer. Template switching added a universal primer binding site, and the final cDNA carried a unique molecular identifier that allowed TCR cDNA molecules to be counted accurately. Specific primers in the conserved constant-segment region were used to synthesize first-strand cDNA for TCR alpha and beta chains. To control for contamination, every cDNA library carried two barcodes: a SMART-Mk sample barcode plus Illumina barcodes. TruSeq adapter sequences and Illumina sample barcodes were added in two successive PCR steps. TCR alpha and beta cDNA libraries were sequenced on the Illumina HiSeq platform with custom primers. As for how the authors treated the data: MiGEC processed the raw reads to extract unique molecular identifiers, while MiXCR was used to determine the CDR3 positions. Recombination models were inferred per individual with the repgenHMM and IGoR tools using an EM algorithm. Shared clonotypes were analyzed with the tcR package in R, and sharing was normalized by the product of cloneset sizes. To study raw recombination without the effects of thymic and clonal selection, out-of-frame nonproductive sequences were analyzed. TCRdb redid the processing of the public reads, applying fastp at Q25 and MiXCR, and retained in-frame beta chains. Every entry covers one CDR3 protein and lists the most common genes and DNA from its rows. TCRdb's processing, not the authors' own work, is the source of the V and J calls. The sample table contains 400,000 to 600,000 distinct CDR3 sequences; only one count was recorded for about a fifth of them. Approximately 0.52% of the sample goes to the ten largest clones.

Another study also made use of these data, one on yellow fever vaccine responses in identical twins. As described in the second report: According to the authors, in identical twins the way T cells responded to vaccination appeared partly convergent and partly personalized. In the study, vaccine-responding T cell clones were precisely tracked in identical twins.

This chain joins TRBV28 to TRBJ2-4; a confident D gene designation cannot be given. This clonotype originated in a woman aged 18-29 years in good health. The specimen was CD4+ T cells sorted from blood. The CDR3 region: CASERAAKNIQYF. The DNA is TGTGCCAGCGAAAGGGCTGCCAAAAACATTCAGTACTTC. The full variable domain, with segments outside the CDR3 supplied by the reference TRBV28 and TRBJ2-4 proteins, appears as DVKVTQSSRYLVKRTGEKVFLECVQDMDHENMFWYRQDPGLGLRLIYFSYDVKMKEKGDIPEGYSVSREKKERFSLILESASTNQTSMYLCASERAAKNIQYFGAGTRLSVL.